A single TCR beta chain is shown here with its context. What this receptor recognizes is not known. No much larger clonotype is one base removed from it; base qualities were not supplied. TCRbeta CDR3 regions were amplified from genomic DNA by means of the immunoSEQ Assay, a bias-controlled multiplex PCR. In the paper's pipeline: The number of nucleated cells in each sample was estimated by amplification of reference gene primers within the assay. To quantify the absolute abundance of each unique TCRbeta CDR3 rearrangement, sequence reads were collapsed and filtered. For each sample, productive Simpson clonality was calculated as the square root of Simpson's diversity index over productive rearrangements. The clones in this table, taken by TCRdb from immuneACCESS, are in-frame only. Not every clone is retained; where verified, under half of the shortfall comes from an unresolved V gene, and the cause of the rest is unknown. V and J calls and clone size come straight from that table; D and trimming were deduced from the DNA. This sample gives tens of thousands of clones in total; 75% to 90% of them show up just once. Approximately 15% of the sample rests with the top ten.

The germline V gene specifies SGHAT as CDR1 and FQNNGV as CDR2. Including cysteine and phenylalanine, the CDR3 has 15 amino acids. This entry keeps only the CDR3 DNA: 45 bases, framed from base 1. The junction carries 8 bases between V and J, which are trimmed by 0 bases and 2 bases respectively. The sample comes from a study of blood T cell repertoires in COVID-19 (dated by TCRdb to 2019 to 2021). In terms of the full investigation: Samples covering the acute and convalescent phases of COVID-19 were provided by collaborators in the United States, Italy and Spain. The material from the prospective study consisted of cDNA or gDNA derived from T cells, B-cell-depleted T cells, or PBMCs. Subjects who had been exposed to COVID-19, were actively infected with it, or had recovered from it provided the deeply sampled blood TCRbeta repertoires that made up the dataset. The repertoires were released in a freely available public database intended as a resource for research on the immune response to SARS-CoV-2. The samples were drawn from two sources: the first 160 participants of the ongoing ImmuneRACE study, and 1,200 or so subjects contributed by 6 global collaborators. Nearly every sample came with metadata listing a de-identified subject ID, COVID-19 status, age in years and sex. Where HLA class I and class II types were available, the types were taken from metadata supplied by the sample provider, not from assay-based typing. Overall study results and their limits: The amount of clinical and demographic metadata varied by source and participant and was provided uncurated.

Whole blood was collected in K2EDTA tubes by collaborating institutions according to the institutions' own protocols. Collaborator samples were shipped for TCRbeta analysis as frozen whole blood, isolated PBMCs, or DNA extracted from either sample type. The receptor comes from a man aged 50 to 60 with active or convalescent COVID-19. The rearranged chain carries TRBV11-2 and TRBJ2-1; a tentative D call is TRBD2 (6 bases match). The sample comprised peripheral blood. The bases are TGTGCCAGCAGCTTAGAGGGGGGACCCTACAATGAGCAGTTCTTC. Translation gives CASSLEGGPYNEQFF. Outside the CDR3, residues come from the reference TRBV11-2 and TRBJ2-1 proteins, so the full variable domain is: EAGVAQSPRYKIIEKRQSVAFWCNPISGHATLYWYQQILGQGPKLLIQFQNNGVVDDSQLPKDRFSAERLKGVDSTLKIQPAKLEDSAVYLCASSLEGGPYNEQFFGPGTRLTVL.